This T cell receptor (beta chain) was obtained from a study of early T cells in non-severe SARS-CoV-2 infection. Each CDR3 protein gets one entry after TCRdb re-called the 5' RACE reads with MiXCR. The data hold tens of thousands of distinct CDR3 sequences, with 5% to 6% observed a single time. The sample holds many counts of this clonotype. The CDR3 sequence is 17 residues long. Germline V lookup: CDR1 MGHRA, CDR2 YSYEKL. Trimming left V 1 base short and J 1 base short, with 16 bases between. Source material: whole blood. The source is an adult who was a healthcare worker with PCR-confirmed SARS-CoV-2 infection or an uninfected control (not recorded which). J is TRBJ1-1 and V is TRBV4-1; D remains unclear. The CDR3 coding sequence is TGCGCCAGCAGCCAAGTGGGGAACTCAGGTGAGAACACTGAAGCTTTCTTT. It specifies CASSQVGNSGENTEAFF.